This T cell receptor (beta chain) emerged from a study of STAT5B mutations in CD4+ large granular lymphocyte leukemia. In the original processing: Lowest detectable productive clonotype frequency was 2.59 x 10-5. Libraries were prepared by immunoSEQ multiplex PCR; TCRdb keeps only in-frame clonotypes and omits some of them. The V and J calls and clone size come from that table; D and trimming were worked out from the DNA. Of tens of thousands of clones in the sample, roughly 76% were seen once. Study-level findings and limits: Top patient clones used TRBV06 genes more often: 8/27 versus 2/35 in controls.

Remarks on this clone: Its antigen is unidentified.

Germline CDR1 reads SGHRS; CDR2 reads YFSETQ. V dropped 3 bases and J dropped 3 bases, with 13 bases sitting between them. This CDR3 spans 14 amino acids. The chain has TRBV5-1 and TRBJ2-7; D is possibly TRBD2 (6 bases). The sequence derives from a human donor in good health. Sequencing was done on a sample of CD4+ T cells from blood buffy coats. CDR3 in DNA: TGCGCCAGCAGCTCCGCGGGGCACTACTACGAGCAGTACTTC. It is translated as CASSSAGHYYEQYF.